The next 24 T cell receptor beta chains were all read from a single sample in a study of Graves' ophthalmopathy and Graves' hyperthyroidism (dated by TCRdb to the late 2010s). The sequencer was an Illumina HiSeq 2000. For repertoire sequencing, the TCR beta CDR3 regions were amplified from RNA transcripts. The first round was an RT-PCR using HTBI primers with the Qiagen OneStep RT-PCR kit, and this first round was followed by a second-round multiplex PCR, then size selection and purification. The public reads were quality trimmed at Q25 with fastp and then assembled into clones with MiXCR by TCRdb, keeping productive beta chains. CDR3 protein duplicates are merged, each entry listing the most common genes and DNA. The sample table shows over a million distinct CDR3 sequences, and about 38% are seen once. Around 10% of the sample comes from the top ten. Material: peripheral blood or thyroid tissue (not recorded which). The receptors were sampled from an adult man with Graves' hyperthyroidism.

This clonotype was counted ten times or more. The junction and the germline gene differ at one end; a read error may be behind it. The chain links TRBV2 to TRBJ2-5; unclear D gene. CDR1 and CDR2 from the germline V gene are SNHLY and FYNNEI. This CDR3 region has 13 residues. The CDR3 spells CASSEWPREAQYF. CDR3 nucleotides: TGTGCCAGCAGTGAATGGCCGAGAGAGGCCCAGTACTTC.

This clonotype has ten or more counts. This chain uses TRBV7-6 with TRBJ2-6, with D tentatively TRBD1 (6 bases). Trimming cost V 5 bases and J 4 bases, with 12 bases left between them. CDR1 and CDR2 from the germline V gene are SGHVS and FNYEAQ. CDR3 length equals 15 residues. The CDR3 sequence is CASSPLQGGANVLTF. In DNA form, the CDR3 reads TGTGCCAGCAGCCCATTACAGGGAGGGGCCAACGTCCTGACTTTC.

This clonotype occurred a few times. The chain combines TRBV13 with TRBJ2-7, with 9 positions matching TRBD2. This CDR3 contains 14 residues. With V trimmed by 10 bases and J by 1 base, 8 bases remained unmatched. Germline lookup yields CDR1 PRHDT and CDR2 FYEKMQ (reference sequence). The CDR3: CATRFSGRSYEQYF. In DNA, the CDR3 is TGTGCCACTCGATTTAGCGGGAGATCCTACGAGCAGTACTTC.

Note on this clonotype: One end of the junction does not line up with germline, which may come from a read error. CDR3 amino acids: CASSDWDGYEQYF. DNA for the CDR3: TGTGCCAGCAGTGACTGGGACGGCTACGAGCAGTACTTC. The V call is TRBV10-3, the J call TRBJ2-7; D tentatively fits TRBD1 or TRBD2 (5 bases each). This CDR3 spans 13 amino acids. CDR1 ENHRY and CDR2 SYGVKD come from the germline V gene.

This clonotype was observed at least ten times. The CDR3: CASSRMNSGANVLTF. The CDR3 region has the DNA TGTGCCAGCAGCCGGATGAACTCTGGGGCCAACGTCCTGACTTTC. The rearrangement joins TRBV7-2 to TRBJ2-6, with D unresolved. Trimming shortened V by 5 bases and J by 0 bases, and 8 bases separated the two germline ends. Germline lookup yields CDR1 SGHTA and CDR2 FQGNSA. This CDR3 comprises 15 residues.

This clonotype was seen many times. The V call is TRBV25-1, the J call TRBJ1-2; a possible D gene is TRBD1 (5 bases). This CDR3 comprises 13 residues. Germline values: CDR1 MGHDK, CDR2 SYGVNS. V was shortened by 6 bases and J by 4 bases, with 12 bases between the two germline ends. Here the CDR3 DNA reads TGTGCCAGCAGCCCATGGGACGGCTATGGCTACACCTTC. Translated, it gives CASSPWDGYGYTF.

Concerning this clonotype itself: A much larger clone sits a single nucleotide away, making a read error possible. The chain couples TRBV7-2 to TRBJ2-5; D possibly corresponds to TRBD2 (5 bases). Trimming took 8 bases from V and 9 from J, leaving 13 bases between them. This CDR3 region has 11 residues. Germline CDR1 reads SGHTA; CDR2 reads FQGNSA. CDR3 region: CASGYGVAQYF. Here the CDR3 DNA reads TGTGCCAGCGGCTACGGGGTGGCCCAGTACTTC.

This clonotype was detected only a few times. This chain uses TRBV20-1 with TRBJ1-1, with 11 bases that match TRBD1. The CDR3 sequence is 12 residues long. CDR1 and CDR2 (germline): DFQATT, SNEGSKA (reference sequence). The V and J ends lost 5 bases and 5 bases, in that order; junction bases with no gene match: 1. The CDR3, as DNA: TGCAGTGCTTGGGACAGGGGGACTGAAGCTTTCTTT. It specifies CSAWDRGTEAFF.

This clonotype has only a few counts. The CDR3 bases are TGCAGTGCTAGAGATATCAGTAGCGGGAGGGCCGGGGAGACCCAGTACTTC. Amino acids: CSARDISSGRAGETQYF. J is TRBJ2-5 and V is TRBV20-1; TRBD2 agrees at 11 bases. The V segment lost 0 bases and the J segment 5 bases; nucleotides outside the gene matches: 11. This CDR3 spans 17 amino acids. Germline V lookup: CDR1 DFQATT, CDR2 SNEGSKA (reference sequence).

The V call is TRBV7-8, the J call TRBJ1-3; D uncertain. V was clipped by 3 bases and J by 8 bases, with 17 bases between them. There are 15 residues in the CDR3. CDR1 is SGHVS and CDR2 is FQNEAQ in the germline V gene. The CDR3 nucleotides read TGTGCCAGCAGCTTTGGACCGAGCGATGGCTACACCATATATTTT. Translating it yields CASSFGPSDGYTIYF. The full variable domain, in which reference TRBV7-8 and TRBJ1-3 provide the parts outside the CDR3, is GAGVSQSPRYKVAKRGQDVALRCDPISGHVSLFWYQQALGQGPEFLTYFQNEAQLDKSGLPSDRFFAERPEGSVSTLKIQRTQQEDSAVYLCASSFGPSDGYTIYFGEGSWLTVV.

The rearrangement uses TRBV28 and TRBJ1-3; TRBD1 aligns across 7 bases. Germline V CDR1 and CDR2: MDHEN, SYDVKM. Unmatched junction bases numbered 11, after V lost 6 bases and J lost 0 bases. This CDR3 is 17 amino acids long. In DNA form, the CDR3 reads TGTGCCAGCAGCCTCATTACAGGGGCGACCTCTGGAAACACCATATATTTT. Translated: CASSLITGATSGNTIYF.

The sample holds many counts of this clonotype. This rearrangement joins TRBV5-5 to TRBJ2-6, with D possibly TRBD1 on 6 matching bases. The V gene's germline CDR1 is SGHKS and CDR2 YYEKEE (reference sequence). The V end lost 4 bases, the J end lost 0 bases, and 11 bases lay between the germline ends. CDR3 length equals 16 residues. CDR3 nucleotides: TGTGCCAGCAGCGTAGGACAGTTCTCTGGGGCCAACGTCCTGACTTTC. This encodes CASSVGQFSGANVLTF.

With regard to this clonotype: This is likely a read error, given that the CDR3 carries no conserved phenylalanine or tryptophan at its end. The chain is built from TRBV20-1 and TRBJ2-7, with no clear D. This CDR3 region has 13 residues. The germline V gene encodes CDR1 DFQATT and CDR2 SNEGSKA (reference sequence). Deletions cut 3 bases from V and 3 bases from J, with 12 bases between. CDR3 residues: CSASSQPIYEQYL. DNA of the CDR3: TGCAGTGCTAGTAGCCAGCCTATCTACGAGCAGTACCTC.

This clonotype has at least ten counts. The chain has TRBV29-1 and TRBJ1-2, with D possibly TRBD1 on 5 matching bases. Germline lookup yields CDR1 SQVTM and CDR2 ANQGSEA. This CDR3 has 15 amino acids. V lost 3 bases, J lost 7 bases, and 21 bases lay in between. CDR3 region: CSVDWRATRGGGYTF. CDR3 bases: TGCAGCGTTGATTGGAGGGCGACAAGGGGAGGTGGCTACACCTTC.

The chain links TRBV7-9 to TRBJ1-4; D is ambiguous. This CDR3 comprises 15 residues. V was cut by 6 bases and J by 2 bases, with 13 bases left in between. Germline CDR1 is SEHNR and CDR2 is FQNEAQ (reference sequence). The CDR3 spells CASSPTGRTNEKLFF. The CDR3 DNA is TGTGCCAGCAGTCCCACCGGACGGACTAATGAAAAACTGTTTTTT.

This clonotype was seen many times. The chain couples TRBV29-1 to TRBJ2-7, with D unclear. The V end lost 6 bases, the J end lost 1 base, and 10 bases lay between the germline ends. The CDR3 spans 12 residues. Germline CDR1 and CDR2: SQVTM and ANQGSEA. CDR3 DNA: TGCAGCGTACTGGGGAAATCCTACGAGCAGTACTTC. Its protein product is CSVLGKSYEQYF.

This clonotype was detected many times. V is TRBV19 and J is TRBJ1-5; a possible D gene is TRBD1 (5 bases). Germline CDR1 reads LNHDA; CDR2 reads SQIVND (reference sequence). V shed 5 bases and J shed 4 bases, with 15 bases lying between them. The length of the CDR3 is 15 residues. The CDR3 sequence: CASSGLRDGNQPQHF. Written as DNA, the CDR3 is TGTGCCAGTAGTGGACTCCGGGACGGAAATCAGCCCCAGCATTTT.

CDR3 amino acids: CSADGRLGGSYEQYF. As DNA, the CDR3 is TGCAGTGCCGACGGGCGGCTAGGCGGTTCCTACGAGCAGTACTTC. The chain recombines TRBV20-1 with TRBJ2-7; the D is unclear. Germline CDR1 and CDR2: DFQATT and SNEGSKA (reference sequence). The CDR3 sequence is 15 residues long. Between the trimmed V and J ends, which lost 6 bases and 1 base, there was a span of 19 bases.

This clonotype showed up just a few times. The chain has TRBV4-3 and TRBJ2-7; 7 positions match TRBD2. CDR1 LGHNA and CDR2 YSLEER come from the germline V gene. The CDR3 consists of 16 residues. Trimming at V came to 0 bases and at J to 2 bases, leaving 7 bases not matched to a gene. CDR3 region: CASSQDVSGTTYEQYF. The CDR3, as DNA: TGCGCCAGCAGCCAAGATGTATCCGGGACTACCTACGAGCAGTACTTC.

This clonotype has only a few counts. The chain carries TRBV30 and TRBJ1-5; no firm D call. From germline, CDR1 is GTSNPN and CDR2 SVGIG (reference sequence). The V and J ends lost 3 bases and 4 bases respectively, with 7 bases between them. CDR3 length equals 12 residues. The CDR3, as DNA: TGTGCCTGGAGAACGGGTAATCAGCCCCAGCATTTT. Amino acid sequence: CAWRTGNQPQHF.

This clonotype was found many times. The chain combines TRBV11-2 with TRBJ1-2; 11 nucleotides align to TRBD1. The V gene end was trimmed by 4 bases and the J gene end by 7 bases; junction bases not matched to a gene: 11. The germline gives CDR1 SGHAT, CDR2 FQNNGV. The CDR3 is made up of 16 amino acids. The CDR3 DNA is TGTGCCAGCAGCTATAGAGGGACAGGGGGATATGGTGGCTACACCTTC. This sequence encodes CASSYRGTGGYGGYTF.

This clonotype showed up many times. The chain has TRBV2 and TRBJ1-1; D not certain. The CDR3 runs to 13 residues. The V end was cut by 10 bases, the J end by 4 bases, with 16 bases between. Germline CDR1 and CDR2: SNHLY and FYNNEI. CDR3 in amino acids: CAILGIGGTEAFF. The DNA for the CDR3 is TGTGCCATCCTAGGGATAGGTGGCACTGAAGCTTTCTTT.

In its sample, this clonotype was seen a few times. At one boundary the junction diverges from the germline segment, which might be a read error. This chain uses TRBV20-1 with TRBJ2-2, with a weak D call TRBD2 (5 bases). Germline V gene data show CDR1 as DFQATT and CDR2 as SNEGSKA (reference sequence). This CDR3 spans 14 amino acids. CDR3 sequence (DNA): TGCAGTGCTAGAGCGTGGGGAGTTACCGGGGAGCTGTCTTTT. Residues: CSARAWGVTGELSF.

This clonotype appeared many times. V gene TRBV29-1 combines with J gene TRBJ1-5; D perhaps matches TRBD1 (6 bases). There are 13 residues in the CDR3. V gave up 4 bases and J gave up 0 bases, with 7 bases separating them. CDR1 and CDR2 from the germline V gene are SQVTM and ANQGSEA. In DNA form, the CDR3 reads TGCAGCGTTGTAGGGGGTAGCAATCAGCCCCAGCATTTT. Translating it yields CSVVGGSNQPQHF. The full variable domain, completed using reference TRBV29-1 and TRBJ1-5, is SAVISQKPSRDICQRGTSLTIQCQVDSQVTMMFWYRQQPGQSLTLIATANQGSEATYESGFVIDKFPISRPNLTFSTLTVSNMSPEDSSIYLCSVVGGSNQPQHFGDGTRLSIL.